The 24 T cell receptor beta chains below all came from one sample that was sequenced in a study of siplizumab effects on memory and regulatory T cells. Here immunoSEQ multiplex PCR was the method, and the copy in TCRdb shows in-frame clones only, minus some. The sample holds 70,000 to 95,000 clones, around 97% seen once. The sample consisted of naive CD4+ T cells sorted from blood. These receptors all stem from a human donor in good health.

This chain links TRBV6-6 with TRBJ1-5, with D possibly matching TRBD1 (5 bases). The CDR3 totals 13 residues. In germline, CDR1 is MNHNY, CDR2 SVGAGI (reference sequence). V was cut by 6 bases and J by 0 bases, with 6 bases left in between. The CDR3 DNA reads as TGTGCCAGCAGGACAGATAGCAATCAGCCCCAGCATTTT. This encodes CASRTDSNQPQHF.

The rearrangement uses TRBV9 and TRBJ2-5; tentatively, D is TRBD2 (7 bases). The V gene's germline CDR1 is SGDLS and CDR2 YYNGEE. The CDR3 has 15 amino acids. Trimming took 3 bases from V and 5 from J, leaving 17 bases between them. CDR3 nucleotide sequence: TGTGCCAGCAGCGCTAATCGGGGGGCAGGGGAGACCCAGTACTTC. Encoded protein: CASSANRGAGETQYF.

The chain has TRBV6-5 and TRBJ1-1, with 7 bases lining up with TRBD1. The germline CDR1 and CDR2 sequences are MNHEY and SVGAGI. Unmatched junction bases numbered 7, after V lost 6 bases and J lost 3 bases. The CDR3 totals 14 residues. The CDR3 nucleotides read TGTGCCAGCAGCAAGAGGGACAGTTACACTGAAGCTTTCTTT. It translates to CASSKRDSYTEAFF.

The chain is built from TRBV9 and TRBJ2-7, with D possibly being TRBD2 (6 bases). CDR1 SGDLS and CDR2 YYNGEE come from the germline V gene. The CDR3 has 14 amino acids. Trimming stripped 5 bases from V and 3 bases from J, with 15 bases between. The CDR3 bases are TGTGCCAGCAGTGGAACCGGGAGTAGCTACGAGCAGTACTTC. Its translation is CASSGTGSSYEQYF.

The rearrangement joins TRBV7-2 to TRBJ1-3; no clear D. The CDR3 length is 16 residues. V was pared by 1 base and J by 0 bases, with 10 bases between. The germline V gene encodes CDR1 SGHTA and CDR2 FQGNSA. CDR3 loop: CASSLGGSHSGNTIYF. CDR3 in DNA: TGTGCCAGCAGCTTAGGTGGCAGCCACTCTGGAAACACCATATATTTT.

The gene calls are TRBV6-5 and TRBJ2-3, with D perhaps TRBD1 (6 bases). Trimming cost V 6 bases and J 6 bases, with 16 bases left between them. CDR1 and CDR2 from the germline V gene are MNHEY and SVGAGI. This CDR3 spans 14 amino acids. The CDR3 sequence is CASRPTGVGDTQYF. The CDR3 DNA is TGTGCCAGCAGACCGACAGGCGTAGGGGATACGCAGTATTTT.

The gene calls are TRBV5-6 and TRBJ2-2; 8 bases fit TRBD2. Trimming at V came to 4 bases and at J to 4 bases, leaving 6 bases not matched to a gene. The length of the CDR3 is 15 residues. Germline V lookup: CDR1 SGHDT, CDR2 YYEEEE. CDR3 nucleotides: TGTGCCAGCAGCCCTGGACTAGCCCCCACCGGGGAGCTGTTTTTT. Residues: CASSPGLAPTGELFF.

The chain employs TRBV10-3 and TRBJ2-2; D is perhaps TRBD1 (5 bases). V shed 1 base and J shed 4 bases, with 13 bases lying between them. Germline lookup yields CDR1 ENHRY and CDR2 SYGVKD. The CDR3 runs to 16 residues. In DNA form, the CDR3 reads TGTGCCATCAGTGAGTGGGGTAAAGGGGCCACCGGGGAGCTGTTTTTT. It yields the protein CAISEWGKGATGELFF.

The chain has TRBV4-3 and TRBJ2-7; the match to TRBD1 covers 7 bases. J lost 2 bases, V lost 4 bases, and 8 bases had no gene match. Germline values: CDR1 LGHNA, CDR2 YSLEER. The CDR3 runs to 15 residues. CDR3 residues: CASSPSLGGAYEQYF. DNA for the CDR3: TGCGCCAGCAGCCCCTCTTTAGGGGGCGCCTACGAGCAGTACTTC.

The chain is built from TRBV6-1 and TRBJ1-2, with D perhaps TRBD1 (6 bases). The germline V and J ends were trimmed by 6 bases and 4 bases, with 18 bases remaining between them. CDR1 is MNHNS and CDR2 is SASEGT in the germline V gene. CDR3 length equals 15 residues. The CDR3 sequence is CASSRSGGLSYGYTF. The CDR3 DNA follows: TGTGCCAGCAGCAGGTCGGGGGGCTTAAGCTATGGCTACACCTTC.

The genes are TRBV18 and TRBJ2-7, with 9 nucleotides matching TRBD1. V lost 1 base, J lost 5 bases, and 3 bases stayed unmatched. CDR1 KGHSH and CDR2 LQKENI come from the germline V gene. The CDR3 has 14 residues. Here the CDR3 reads CASSPLQGAHEQYF. DNA for the CDR3: TGTGCCAGCTCACCACTACAGGGGGCCCACGAGCAGTACTTC.

This clone came up once. This chain links TRBV10-3 with TRBJ2-5; D remains unclear. V gave up 0 bases and J gave up 2 bases, with 7 bases separating them. CDR3 length equals 14 residues. CDR1 is ENHRY and CDR2 is SYGVKD in the germline V gene. The CDR3 loop reads CAISESGQQETQYF. The CDR3 coding sequence is TGTGCCATCAGTGAGTCGGGCCAGCAAGAGACCCAGTACTTC.

The table lists this clone with a count of one. The CDR3 DNA reads TGCAGCGTTCCGACTCTTAACTATGGCTACACCTTC. It encodes CSVPTLNYGYTF. The V gene is TRBV29-1, the J gene TRBJ1-2; D gene uncertain. V was clipped by 5 bases and J by 1 base, with 8 bases between them. The CDR3 sequence is 12 residues long. CDR1 and CDR2 (germline): SQVTM, ANQGSEA.

The V and J genes are TRBV2 and TRBJ1-5, with D perhaps TRBD1 (6 bases). Trimming stripped 6 bases from V and 4 bases from J, with 13 bases between. CDR1 is SNHLY and CDR2 is FYNNEI in the germline V gene. The CDR3 has 14 amino acids. DNA of the CDR3: TGTGCCAGCAGCTACGGGACACTAAATCAGCCCCAGCATTTT. Translated, it gives CASSYGTLNQPQHF. The variable domain in full, with the rest retrieved from reference TRBV2 and TRBJ1-5, is EPEVTQTPSHQVTQMGQEVILRCVPISNHLYFYWYRQILGQKVEFLVSFYNNEISEKSEIFDDQFSVERPDGSNFTLKIRSTKLEDSAMYFCASSYGTLNQPQHFGDGTRLSIL.

The chain combines TRBV11-3 with TRBJ1-1, with 7 bases aligning to TRBD1. Trimming removed 2 bases from V and 1 base from J; junction bases left unmatched: 7. The V gene's germline CDR1 is SGHNT and CDR2 YENEEA. The CDR3 is 16 residues long. CDR3 sequence reads: CASSLRDSRRNTEAFF. For the CDR3, the DNA is TGTGCCAGCAGCTTACGGGACAGCCGCCGGAACACTGAAGCTTTCTTT. The variable domain in full, completed from reference TRBV11-3 and TRBJ1-1, reads EAGVVQSPRYKIIEKKQPVAFWCNPISGHNTLYWYLQNLGQGPELLIRYENEEAVDDSQLPKDRFSAERLKGVDSTLKIQPAELGDSAVYLCASSLRDSRRNTEAFFGQGTRLTVV.

The chain uses TRBV30 and TRBJ1-5, with 11 positions matching TRBD1. V shed 2 bases, J shed 4 bases, and the junction held 7 bases outside the gene matches. CDR1 and CDR2 (germline): GTSNPN, SVGIG (reference sequence). This CDR3 has 16 amino acids. The CDR3 DNA reads as TGTGCCTGGAGTAGGCAGGGGACAGGGGGAAATCAGCCCCAGCATTTT. Translation: CAWSRQGTGGNQPQHF.

V is TRBV7-2 and J is TRBJ1-5; 7 positions agree with TRBD1. Germline CDR1 reads SGHTA; CDR2 reads FQGNSA. V lost 5 bases and J lost 0; bases outside the gene matches: 4. This CDR3 region has 15 residues. The CDR3 loop reads CASSRTGNSNQPQHF. In nucleotides, the CDR3 is TGTGCCAGCAGCCGGACAGGAAATAGCAATCAGCCCCAGCATTTT.

The V gene is TRBV4-1, the J gene TRBJ1-2; TRBD1 might be the D (6 bases). V lost 1 base and J lost 4, with 16 bases in between. The CDR3 has 16 amino acids. CDR1 is MGHRA, CDR2 YSYEKL, per germline. This chain's CDR3 is CASSQAFRTDLYGYTF. CDR3 DNA sequence: TGCGCCAGCAGCCAAGCATTCAGGACAGACCTCTATGGCTACACCTTC.

The chain links TRBV5-1 to TRBJ2-5; 7 positions match TRBD1. The CDR3 is 14 amino acids. Germline V gene data show CDR1 as SGHRS and CDR2 as YFSETQ. J was trimmed by 1 base and V by 0 bases; bases with no gene match: 0. CDR3 protein: CASSLGQGQETQYF. The CDR3 nucleotides read TGCGCCAGCAGCTTGGGACAGGGCCAAGAGACCCAGTACTTC.

The chain employs TRBV6-1 and TRBJ1-5; a possible D gene is TRBD1 (6 bases). Germline V gene lookup returns CDR1 MNHNS and CDR2 SASEGT. Trimming removed 6 bases from V and 2 bases from J, with 14 bases in between. The CDR3 covers 15 residues. For the CDR3, the DNA is TGTGCCAGCAGCCTTCCACAGGGTGGCAATCAGCCCCAGCATTTT. Protein: CASSLPQGGNQPQHF.

This sequence joins TRBV5-1 and TRBJ1-1; TRBD1 agrees at 8 bases. Germline trimming cut 3 bases from V and 3 bases from J; bases unmatched to any gene: 4. Germline CDR1 SGHRS, CDR2 YFSETQ. The CDR3 runs 14 residues. The CDR3, as DNA: TGCGCCAGCAGCTCACAGGGGGGGCACACTGAAGCTTTCTTT. Translated: CASSSQGGHTEAFF.

The gene calls are TRBV14 and TRBJ1-2; D remains unclear. Germline V gives CDR1 SGHDN, CDR2 FVKESK. CDR3 length equals 13 residues. The V end was cut by 3 bases, the J end by 0 bases, with 5 bases between. The CDR3 DNA is TGTGCCAGCAGCCAGGGAGCTAACTATGGCTACACCTTC. It is translated as CASSQGANYGYTF.

The CDR3 DNA follows: TGCGCCAGCAGCTTGGGGGGTGCGAACTCCTACAATGAGCAGTTCTTC. This codes for CASSLGGANSYNEQFF. The V gene is TRBV5-1, the J gene TRBJ2-1; D unresolved. The germline V and J ends were trimmed by 0 bases and 0 bases, with 10 bases remaining between them. CDR3 length: 16 residues. From germline, CDR1 is SGHRS and CDR2 YFSETQ.

The chain recombines TRBV7-6 with TRBJ2-5; possible D gene TRBD2, 5 bases. CDR3 length equals 16 residues. Germline V gives CDR1 SGHVS, CDR2 FNYEAQ. Trimming shortened V by 4 bases and J by 1 base, and 16 bases separated the two germline ends. CDR3 nucleotide sequence: TGTGCCAGCAGCTCGCCCCCCCTAGGAGGCCAAGAGACCCAGTACTTC. Its protein product is CASSSPPLGGQETQYF.